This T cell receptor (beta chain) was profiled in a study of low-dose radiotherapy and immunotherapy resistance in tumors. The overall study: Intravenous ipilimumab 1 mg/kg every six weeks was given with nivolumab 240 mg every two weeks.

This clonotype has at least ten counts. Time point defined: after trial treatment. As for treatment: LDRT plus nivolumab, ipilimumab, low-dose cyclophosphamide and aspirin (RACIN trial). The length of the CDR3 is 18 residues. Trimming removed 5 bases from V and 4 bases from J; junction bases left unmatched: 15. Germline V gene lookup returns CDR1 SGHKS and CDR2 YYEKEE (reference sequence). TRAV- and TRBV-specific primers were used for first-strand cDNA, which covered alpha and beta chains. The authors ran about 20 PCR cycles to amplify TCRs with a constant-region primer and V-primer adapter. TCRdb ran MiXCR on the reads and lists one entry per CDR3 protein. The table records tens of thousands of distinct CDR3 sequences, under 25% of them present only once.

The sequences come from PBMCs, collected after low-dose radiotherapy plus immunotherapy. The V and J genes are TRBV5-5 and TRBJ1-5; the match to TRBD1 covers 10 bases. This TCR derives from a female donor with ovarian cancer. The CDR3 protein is CASSNLPAGTGENQPQHF. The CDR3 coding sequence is TGTGCCAGCAGTAACCTCCCCGCCGGGACAGGGGAGAATCAGCCCCAGCATTTT. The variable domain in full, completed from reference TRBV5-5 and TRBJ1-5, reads DAGVTQSPTHLIKTRGQQVTLRCSPISGHKSVSWYQQVLGQGPQFIFQYYEKEERGRGNFPDRFSARQFPNYSSELNVNALLLGDSALYLCASSNLPAGTGENQPQHFGDGTRLSIL.